This entry concerns a single T cell receptor (beta chain). Its antigen is not identified. This specimen comes from a study of human T cells and chemical hapten exposure. Overall study: A 2 cm by 2 cm inner upper arm patch received 2% DPC for sensitization.

Original handling: Per-sample TCR counts ranged from about 23,224 to 690,600, median roughly 96,000. TCRdb processed the RACE reads anew with MiXCR; each CDR3 protein has one entry. None of the V and J calls come from the authors' own analysis; TCRdb made them. The table shows more than 300,000 distinct CDR3 sequences, with about 5.1% occurring only once. Between the trimmed V and J ends, which lost 5 bases and 9 bases, there was a span of 11 bases. The CDR3 is 12 amino acids. Germline V gene sequence: CDR1 MNHEY, CDR2 SMNVEV (reference sequence). Time point given: pre-sensitization, week 0. Specified treatment: therapeutic diphenylcyclopropenone sensitization with weekly scalp DPC. General observations from the study: DPC sensitization produced no change in TCRs with frequency above 1 in 1000.

This rearrangement joins TRBV27 to TRBJ2-1; D gene ambiguous. This TCR was sampled from a woman aged 45 to 65 with alopecia areata. Some clones in this sample may be carry-over from other donors' samples. Sequencing used whole blood, obtained in connection with sensitization to the hapten diphenylcyclopropenone (DPC). The CDR3 DNA follows: TGTGCCAGCAGTCCTAACAGTGGTGAGCAGTTCTTC. Protein sequence: CASSPNSGEQFF.